This TCR beta chain comes out of a study of neurological immune-mediated disorders. Study results and limitations: Private repertoires in all groups were suggested, as expanded clones shared no CDR3 amino acid sequences across subjects.

The unsorted libraries were made from 2 million PBMCs kept at -80 C. TCRdb itself ran the 5' RACE reads through MiXCR, one entry per CDR3 protein. The sample lists 95,000 to 150,000 distinct CDR3 sequences, about 3.4% occurring once. This clonotype came up many times. Its specificity is unknown. This receptor was identified in a young woman with multiple sclerosis. Sequences were obtained from PBMCs.

CDR3 residues: CASSSPDRAAYEQYF. CDR3 sequence (DNA): TGTGCCAGCAGTTCTCCGGACAGGGCCGCCTACGAGCAGTACTTC. The chain is built from TRBV6-2 or TRBV6-3 and TRBJ2-7; 8 bases align to TRBD1. The V gene end was trimmed by 4 bases and the J gene end by 2 bases; junction bases not matched to a gene: 7. CDR3 length: 15 residues. Germline V lookup: CDR1 MNHEY, CDR2 SVGEGT.